This T cell receptor (beta chain) comes out of a study of CD8+CD57+ T cells in acquired aplastic anemia. As for the study in general: DNA per sorted CD4+ or CD8+ sample ranged about 0.2 to 30 ug, averaging approximately 3.3 ug.

Sequencing involved patients with CD8+CD57+ cell expansion previously shown by flow cytometry. No patient had been given any therapy when blood was sampled. In the case of this clonotype: Its antigen is still unknown.

Study-wide points: Patients and controls had CD8+ Simpson's diversity values that were not significantly distinct. Overlapping CD8+ CDR3 repertoires of patients and controls contained around 31 shared sequences.

The CDR3 length is 15 residues. Germline V gene data show CDR1 as LNHNV and CDR2 as YYDKDF (reference sequence). V was pared by 0 bases and J by 0 bases, with 9 bases between. Profiling that covered TCR beta VDJ and CDR3 relied on genomic DNA as its template. One entry per CDR3 protein, called by TCRdb with MiXCR from the reads. The data hold about 150,000 distinct CDR3 sequences, with about 48% observed a single time. The TCR was taken from a human donor with aplastic anemia. The sample was sorted CD4+, CD8+, or CD8+CD57+ T cells (not recorded which) from PBMCs. The chain couples TRBV15 to TRBJ2-7; D unresolved. CDR3 residues: CATSRDFPPSYEQYF. DNA for the CDR3: TGTGCCACCAGCAGAGATTTCCCGCCCTCCTACGAGCAGTACTTC.